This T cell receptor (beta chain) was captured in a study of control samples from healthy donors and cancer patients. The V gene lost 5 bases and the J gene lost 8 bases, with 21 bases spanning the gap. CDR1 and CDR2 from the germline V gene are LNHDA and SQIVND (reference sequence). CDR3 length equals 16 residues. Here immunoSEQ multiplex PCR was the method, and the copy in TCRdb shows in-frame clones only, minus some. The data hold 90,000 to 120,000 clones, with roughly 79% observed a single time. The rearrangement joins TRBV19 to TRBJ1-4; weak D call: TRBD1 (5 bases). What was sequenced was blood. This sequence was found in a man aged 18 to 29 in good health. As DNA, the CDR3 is TGTGCCAGTAGTCGACCTTACCGGGGCGATGGAGAAAAACTGTTTTTT. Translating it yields CASSRPYRGDGEKLFF. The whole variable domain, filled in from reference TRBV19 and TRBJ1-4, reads DGGITQSPKYLFRKEGQNVTLSCEQNLNHDAMYWYRQDPGQGLRLIYYSQIVNDFQKGDIAEGYSVSREKKESFPLTVTSAQKNPTAFYLCASSRPYRGDGEKLFFGSGTQLSVL.